This entry lists 15 T cell receptor beta chains sequenced from one sample in a study of blood T cell repertoires in COVID-19. Assay used: immunoSEQ multiplex PCR; TCRdb lists only in-frame clones, some missing. The sample holds about 150,000 clones, approximately 78% seen once. The sequenced sample consisted of PBMCs or T cells enriched from blood (not recorded which). The receptors stem from a woman aged 50 to 65 who had recovered from COVID-19.

V and J are TRBV2 and TRBJ2-7; D ambiguous. Per the germline V gene, CDR1 is SNHLY and CDR2 is FYNNEI. V was cut by 6 bases and J by 0 bases, with 15 bases left in between. The CDR3 runs to 15 residues. The CDR3 reads CASREMRRSSYEQYV. The CDR3 DNA is TGTGCCAGCAGGGAAATGCGGCGGAGCTCCTACGAGCAGTACGTC.

The chain combines TRBV25-1 with TRBJ2-5; no firm D call. Per germline, CDR1 MGHDK and CDR2 SYGVNS. The CDR3 extends over 15 amino acids. Trimming pared 0 bases from V and 1 base from J, leaving 9 bases between. In DNA, the CDR3 is TGTGCCAGCAGTGAATACTCAGAGGTCCAAGAGACCCAGTACTTC. This sequence encodes CASSEYSEVQETQYF.

In this sample, this clone turned up a few times. The rearrangement joins TRBV5-1 to TRBJ2-3, with 12 positions matching TRBD1. Germline V lookup: CDR1 SGHRS, CDR2 YFSETQ. The junction had 7 bases not matched to a gene; V was cut back by 6 bases and J by 5 bases. This CDR3 contains 15 residues. This CDR3 reads CASTGQGALVDTQYF. Written as DNA, the CDR3 is TGCGCCAGCACGGGACAGGGGGCTCTGGTAGATACGCAGTATTTT.

In DNA, the CDR3 is TGTGCCACCAGCAGCGGGGGGGCAGATACGCAGTATTTT. Amino acid sequence: CATSSGGADTQYF. J is TRBJ2-3 and V is TRBV15; 8 nucleotides align to TRBD2. Germline V CDR1 and CDR2: LNHNV, YYDKDF (reference sequence). The CDR3 runs to 13 residues. The V segment lost 3 bases and the J segment 4 bases; nucleotides outside the gene matches: 0. Together with reference TRBV15 and TRBJ2-3, the CDR3 gives the full variable domain: DAMVIQNPRYQVTQFGKPVTLSCSQTLNHNVMYWYQQKSSQAPKLLFHYYDKDFNNEADTPDNFQSRRPNTSFCFLDIRSPGLGDTAMYLCATSSGGADTQYFGPGTRLTVL.

This sequence joins TRBV10-3 and TRBJ2-7; 7 bases line up with TRBD1. The CDR3 extends over 11 amino acids. CDR1 is ENHRY and CDR2 is SYGVKD in the germline V gene. V lost 9 bases to trimming and J lost 2 bases; unmatched junction nucleotides: 1. CDR3 sequence: CAIGQAYEQYV. CDR3 sequence (DNA): TGTGCCATAGGACAGGCCTACGAGCAGTACGTC.

The rearrangement joins TRBV24-1 to TRBJ2-1; D possibly corresponds to TRBD2 (6 bases). This CDR3 is built from 13 residues. The ends were cut back, 7 bases at V and 8 bases at J, with 14 bases in the middle. The V gene's germline CDR1 is KGHDR and CDR2 SFDVKD. The CDR3 loop reads CATREGSRDEQFF. CDR3 nucleotides: TGTGCCACCAGGGAGGGCAGTAGGGATGAGCAGTTCTTC.

The CDR3, as DNA: TGTGCCAGCAGTTTACAGGGCACGGTCGACGAGCAGTACTTC. Protein product: CASSLQGTVDEQYF. This chain connects TRBV27 to TRBJ2-7; D might be TRBD1 (5 bases). Deletions cut 2 bases from V and 5 bases from J, with 13 bases between. The germline V gene encodes CDR1 MNHEY and CDR2 SMNVEV (reference sequence). This CDR3 is built from 14 residues.

The CDR3 DNA follows: TGCAGCGTTGTGGGGGCCGACAGATCGAACACTGAAGCTTTCTTT. This codes for CSVVGADRSNTEAFF. The chain employs TRBV29-1 and TRBJ1-1, with D possibly matching TRBD1 (6 bases). Germline V gene data show CDR1 as SQVTM and CDR2 as ANQGSEA. The germline V and J ends were trimmed by 4 bases and 1 base, with 16 bases remaining between them. The CDR3 is made up of 15 amino acids.

The chain couples TRBV24-1 to TRBJ2-6, with 10 bases matching TRBD1. J was trimmed by 2 bases and V by 2 bases; bases with no gene match: 8. CDR3 size: 19 residues. Germline-derived CDR1 and CDR2 are KGHDR and SFDVKD. The chain's CDR3 is CATSDSRDRGPTGANVLTF. CDR3 sequence (DNA): TGTGCCACCAGTGATTCTCGGGACAGGGGACCAACTGGGGCCAACGTCCTGACTTTC.

V gene TRBV19 combines with J gene TRBJ1-6; perhaps TRBD1 as D (6 bases). The germline V gene encodes CDR1 LNHDA and CDR2 SQIVND (reference sequence). V lost 10 bases and J lost 3, with 16 bases in between. CDR3 length: 15 residues. CDR3 sequence: CATSQGTFYNSPLHF. The CDR3, as DNA: TGTGCCACCTCACAGGGCACCTTCTATAATTCACCCCTCCACTTT.

This clone was found once. The chain joins TRBV5-4 to TRBJ2-7; a weak D match, TRBD1 (5 bases). The V end lost 10 bases, the J end lost 3 bases, and 14 bases lay between the germline ends. CDR1 and CDR2 (germline): SGHNT, YYREEE (reference sequence). The CDR3 sequence is 12 residues long. CDR3 sequence (DNA): TGTGCCGTCAGCCCCGACAGCTACGAGCAGTACTTC. Translated, it gives CAVSPDSYEQYF.

The V call is TRBV12-2, the J call TRBJ1-3; the D call in the table, TRBD1, was not verified against the DNA. TRBV12-2 counts as a pseudogene. The CDR3 is made up of 17 amino acids. The CDR3 bases are TGTGCAAGTCGCTTAGCTAAGGACAGGATCTCTGGAAACACCATATATTTT. This gives the protein CASRLAKDRISGNTIYF.

This clone appeared once. The chain carries TRBV28 and TRBJ1-2, with 10 bases identical to TRBD1. The CDR3 is 14 residues long. V trimming: 5 bases; J trimming: 8 bases; junction bases outside the gene matches: 8. Germline-derived CDR1 and CDR2 are MDHEN and SYDVKM. CDR3 nucleotides: TGTGCCAGCAGTCAGACGGGACAGGGGAGCGGCTACACCTTC. It encodes CASSQTGQGSGYTF.

The gene calls are TRBV30 and TRBJ2-7; TRBD1 aligns across 7 bases. The junction had 7 bases not matched to a gene; V was cut back by 6 bases and J by 11 bases. Per the germline V gene, CDR1 is GTSNPN and CDR2 is SVGIG (reference sequence). CDR3 length: 10 amino acids. The CDR3 loop is CACSWDRKYF. CDR3 sequence (DNA): TGTGCCTGTAGCTGGGACAGAAAGTACTTC.

The CDR3 sequence: CAISGRTSGNTIYF. The DNA of the CDR3 is TGTGCCATCAGTGGGAGGACCTCTGGAAACACCATATATTTT. The rearrangement links TRBV10-3 to TRBJ1-3; D not resolved. The CDR3 runs to 14 residues. CDR1 and CDR2 (germline): ENHRY, SYGVKD. Trimming cost V 4 bases and J 0 bases, with 7 bases left between them.